Presented here are 27 T cell receptor beta chains from one specimen sequenced in a study of vaccination effects on CD4 cells after COVID-19. The protocol was immunoSEQ multiplex PCR, while the TCRdb copy is restricted to in-frame clones and leaves out a portion. The sample gives fewer than 90,000 clones, roughly 80% of which show up once; around 1% is in the top ten. No antigen is known for these receptors. Sequencing followed a ViraFEST assay step that expanded antigen-specific CD4+ T cells with viral peptide pools. Researchers isolated CD4+ T cells once approximately eleven days of culture had elapsed. Vaccination of participants consisted of two doses of either the BNT162b2 or mRNA-1273 vaccine. The sample consisted of CD4+ T cells from PBMCs cultured with HCoV-OC43 spike peptides, taken after COVID-19 vaccination. Subset given: HCoV-OC43 spike overlapping peptide pool stimulation. The source of these receptors is a human donor who received a COVID-19 vaccine.

This chain uses TRBV7-3 with TRBJ2-5; 7 bases line up with TRBD1. Germline trimming cut 0 bases from V and 0 bases from J; bases unmatched to any gene: 4. The CDR3 covers 16 residues. Germline V gene lookup returns CDR1 SGHTA and CDR2 FQGTGA. CDR3 nucleotides: TGTGCCAGCAGCTTAACCGGCAGGGGGAACCAAGAGACCCAGTACTTC. Its protein is CASSLTGRGNQETQYF.

The chain carries TRBV7-9 and TRBJ1-1; no clear D. This CDR3 is built from 16 residues. V was shortened by 7 bases and J by 5 bases, with 23 bases between the two germline ends. The germline gives CDR1 SEHNR, CDR2 FQNEAQ (reference sequence). The CDR3 loop reads CASNDLRRAGGTEAFF. CDR3 sequence (DNA): TGTGCCAGCAACGACCTAAGACGGGCAGGAGGGACTGAAGCTTTCTTT.

The V call is TRBV18, the J call TRBJ2-4; a weak D match, TRBD2 (5 bases). Germline lookup yields CDR1 KGHSH and CDR2 LQKENI. V was shortened by 6 bases and J by 0 bases, with 15 bases between the two germline ends. This CDR3 has 16 residues. The CDR3 DNA is TGTGCCAGCTCCCCGACGGGATCCCTAGCCAAAAACATTCAGTACTTC. Translating gives CASSPTGSLAKNIQYF.

The V gene is TRBV6-6, the J gene TRBJ1-5; unclear D gene. This CDR3 is built from 16 residues. V lost 7 bases and J 0 bases, leaving 16 bases between the germline ends. From germline, CDR1 is MNHNY and CDR2 SVGAGI (reference sequence). The CDR3 DNA is TGTGCCAGCACGAAGACGGAACTGTATAGCAATCAGCCCCAGCATTTT. Translating it yields CASTKTELYSNQPQHF.

This clone appeared a single time. This sequence joins TRBV5-1 and TRBJ1-5; tentatively, D is TRBD1 (5 bases). Trimming took 4 bases from V and 6 from J, leaving 17 bases between them. The CDR3 contains 15 residues. Germline CDR1 is SGHRS and CDR2 is YFSETQ. The CDR3 DNA reads as TGCGCCAGCAGCGATGGGGGGGTTTTGGGTCAGCCCCAGCATTTT. It is translated as CASSDGGVLGQPQHF.

The V and J genes are TRBV30 and TRBJ2-3; the D gene is possibly TRBD2 (5 bases). Trimming took 0 bases from V and 1 from J, leaving 8 bases between them. The CDR3 loop spans 14 amino acids. In germline, CDR1 is GTSNPN, CDR2 SVGIG (reference sequence). CDR3 bases: TGTGCCTGGAGTGTACGAGCGGGCACAGATACGCAGTATTTT. Protein: CAWSVRAGTDTQYF.

Worth noting for this clone: Other DNA sequences in this specimen translate into the identical CDR3. This chain joins TRBV18 and TRBJ1-1; no clear D. This CDR3 is 12 amino acids long. Trimming left V 3 bases short and J 1 base short, with 3 bases between. CDR1 is KGHSH, CDR2 LQKENI, per germline. Here the CDR3 DNA reads TGTGCCAGCTCACCGTCGAACACTGAAGCTTTCTTT. Translated, it gives CASSPSNTEAFF.

For the CDR3, the DNA is TGCGCCAGCAGCTTGCTATCGGGACAGGGAAAACTGTTTTTT. Its translation is CASSLLSGQGKLFF. The chain links TRBV5-1 to TRBJ1-4; 9 nucleotides match TRBD1. The CDR3 totals 14 residues. The J segment lost 10 bases and the V segment lost 1 base, leaving 5 bases of the junction unmatched. Germline CDR1 and CDR2: SGHRS and YFSETQ.

The chain links TRBV27 to TRBJ2-2; tentatively, D is TRBD1 or TRBD2 (7 bases each). The germline V gene encodes CDR1 MNHEY and CDR2 SMNVEV (reference sequence). The CDR3 is 16 residues long. Deletions cut 0 bases from V and 6 bases from J, with 14 bases between. Here the CDR3 reads CASSLSQGGVAGELFF. CDR3 in DNA: TGTGCCAGCAGTTTATCCCAGGGGGGGGTCGCCGGGGAGCTGTTTTTT.

The chain has TRBV2 and TRBJ2-5, with TRBD1 as a possible D gene (5 bases). Trimming cost V 7 bases and J 2 bases, with 11 bases left between them. Looked up from germline, CDR1 is SNHLY and CDR2 is FYNNEI. CDR3 length equals 13 residues. CDR3 nucleotide sequence: TGTGCCAGCAATTCTGACAGTCAAGAGACCCAGTACTTC. Translated: CASNSDSQETQYF.

The gene calls are TRBV2 and TRBJ1-5, with 8 bases identical to TRBD1. Germline V CDR1 and CDR2: SNHLY, FYNNEI. The CDR3 runs 14 residues. V shed 8 bases and J 4 bases; nucleotides not matched to a gene: 7. CDR3 region: CASGGGTGNQPQHF. As DNA, the CDR3 is TGTGCCAGCGGGGGCGGGACAGGTAATCAGCCCCAGCATTTT.

This chain connects TRBV10-3 to TRBJ2-7; 11 nucleotides match TRBD1. This CDR3 contains 14 residues. J lost 7 bases, V lost 2 bases, and 4 bases had no gene match. Per the germline V gene, CDR1 is ENHRY and CDR2 is SYGVKD. The CDR3 DNA is TGTGCCATCAGTGAGCCGGACAGGGGGCGTGAGCAGTACGTC. Residues: CAISEPDRGREQYV.

The CDR3 DNA follows: TGTGCCAGCTCACCACCTTCGGGACCAGATACGCAGTATTTT. This codes for CASSPPSGPDTQYF. The chain recombines TRBV18 with TRBJ2-3, with D perhaps TRBD1 or TRBD2 (5 bases each). The CDR3 extends over 14 amino acids. The V end was cut by 0 bases, the J end by 4 bases, with 8 bases between. Germline lookup yields CDR1 KGHSH and CDR2 LQKENI. The whole variable domain, remainder taken from reference TRBV18 and TRBJ2-3, is NAGVMQNPRHLVRRRGQEARLRCSPMKGHSHVYWYRQLPEEGLKFMVYLQKENIIDESGMPKERFSAEFPKEGPSILRIQQVVRGDSAAYFCASSPPSGPDTQYFGPGTRLTVL.

This clone has a single count. The rearrangement links TRBV6-2 or TRBV6-3 to TRBJ1-2; 11 nucleotides agree with TRBD1. Germline V CDR1 and CDR2: MNHEY, SVGEGT. The CDR3 consists of 13 residues. The J segment lost 8 bases and the V segment lost 5 bases, leaving 4 bases of the junction unmatched. CDR3 sequence reads: CASSQDRGLGYTF. The CDR3 bases are TGTGCCAGCAGTCAGGACAGGGGGCTCGGCTACACCTTC.

This rearrangement joins TRBV5-4 to TRBJ1-4; TRBD1 agrees at 9 bases. Germline lookup yields CDR1 SGHNT and CDR2 YYREEE (reference sequence). Unmatched junction bases numbered 5, after V lost 3 bases and J lost 8 bases. The CDR3 runs to 14 residues. The CDR3 is CASSSSGQGEKLFF. The DNA of the CDR3 is TGTGCCAGCAGCTCGTCGGGACAGGGCGAAAAACTGTTTTTT.

The J gene is TRBJ2-3, the V gene TRBV2, with a possible D match to TRBD1 (6 bases). CDR1 is SNHLY, CDR2 FYNNEI, per germline. CDR3 length: 14 amino acids. Trimming pared 4 bases from V and 4 bases from J, leaving 12 bases between. The chain's CDR3 is CASSVGPGADTQYF. The CDR3 coding sequence is TGTGCCAGCAGTGTTGGCCCAGGGGCAGATACGCAGTATTTT.

This clone was picked up a small number of times. The chain uses TRBV30 and TRBJ2-2; D is possibly TRBD2 (7 bases). CDR3 length: 15 residues. Germline V CDR1 and CDR2: GTSNPN, SVGIG (reference sequence). Trimming removed 0 bases at V and 5 bases at J, with 13 bases between. Written as DNA, the CDR3 is TGTGCCTGGAGTGTAGAGGGGAGGGGGACCGGGGAGCTGTTTTTT. This gives the protein CAWSVEGRGTGELFF.

This clone has just a few counts. This sequence joins TRBV28 and TRBJ2-1; 13 nucleotides line up with TRBD2. Trimming cost V 10 bases and J 0 bases; bases outside gene matches: 9. CDR1 MDHEN and CDR2 SYDVKM come from the germline V gene. The CDR3 is 17 residues long. DNA for the CDR3: TGTGCCATCAGGACTAGCGGGGGCCTGAGCTCCTACAATGAGCAGTTCTTC. It codes for CAIRTSGGLSSYNEQFF. The full variable domain, with the rest looked up from reference TRBV28 and TRBJ2-1, is DVKVTQSSRYLVKRTGEKVFLECVQDMDHENMFWYRQDPGLGLRLIYFSYDVKMKEKGDIPEGYSVSREKKERFSLILESASTNQTSMYLCAIRTSGGLSSYNEQFFGPGTRLTVL.

The chain employs TRBV6-5 and TRBJ2-7; D possibly corresponds to TRBD1 (6 bases). V was shortened by 6 bases and J by 5 bases, with 14 bases between the two germline ends. The CDR3 is 13 amino acids. Germline assignment: CDR1 MNHEY and CDR2 SVGAGI. CDR3 DNA sequence: TGTGCCAGCAGGCTACAGGGTTGGGACGAGCAGTACGTC. Amino acids: CASRLQGWDEQYV.

The chain links TRBV5-1 to TRBJ2-7, with 9 bases identical to TRBD1. Losses at the gene ends were 3 bases for V and 5 bases for J; bases not matched to a gene: 3. The CDR3 totals 13 residues. CDR1 is SGHRS and CDR2 is YFSETQ in the germline V gene. CDR3 nucleotide sequence: TGCGCCAGCAGCTGGGGACAGGGTGACGAGCAGTACGTC. It translates to CASSWGQGDEQYV.

The rearrangement links TRBV28 to TRBJ1-2; D gene uncertain. The V end was cut by 6 bases, the J end by 6 bases, with 11 bases between. The CDR3 consists of 12 residues. The germline CDR1 and CDR2 sequences are MDHEN and SYDVKM. The CDR3 coding sequence is TGTGCCAGCAGGTCGCGAGAAGATGGCTACACCTTC. Amino acids: CASRSREDGYTF.

J is TRBJ1-5 and V is TRBV10-1, with D unclear. Trimming took off 3 bases at V and 5 bases at J, with 8 bases between the two ends. The CDR3 runs to 13 residues. Looked up from germline, CDR1 is WNHNN and CDR2 is SYGVQD (reference sequence). The CDR3 protein is CASSDRLDQPQHF. The CDR3 DNA follows: TGCGCCAGCAGTGACCGATTGGATCAGCCCCAGCATTTT.

The chain uses TRBV7-2 and TRBJ1-1, with a possible D match to TRBD1 (6 bases). The CDR3 runs 16 residues. The V gene lost 1 base and the J gene lost 2 bases, with 14 bases spanning the gap. Germline loops: CDR1 SGHTA, CDR2 FQGNSA. CDR3: CASSLVGAGVNTEAFF. The CDR3, as DNA: TGTGCCAGCAGCTTAGTTGGGGCAGGGGTAAACACTGAAGCTTTCTTT.

This chain connects TRBV25-1 to TRBJ1-6; D gene ambiguous. The germline V and J ends were trimmed by 6 bases and 9 bases, with 12 bases remaining between them. CDR1 MGHDK and CDR2 SYGVNS come from the germline V gene. The length of the CDR3 is 13 residues. The CDR3 protein is CASRGRVGSPLHF. CDR3 nucleotides: TGTGCCAGCAGAGGAAGGGTCGGTTCACCCCTCCACTTT. Using reference TRBV25-1 and TRBJ1-6 for the parts outside the CDR3, the full variable domain is EADIYQTPRYLVIGTGKKITLECSQTMGHDKMYWYQQDPGMELHLIHYSYGVNSTEKGDLSSESTVSRIRTEHFPLTLESARPSHTSQYLCASRGRVGSPLHFGNGTRLTVT.

The rearrangement joins TRBV4-1 to TRBJ2-5; 7 bases line up with TRBD1. The CDR3 runs 16 residues. V gave up 1 base and J gave up 3 bases; unmatched junction bases: 8. Germline loops: CDR1 MGHRA, CDR2 YSYEKL. The CDR3 protein is CASSQVGRTGKETQYF. The CDR3 DNA follows: TGCGCCAGCAGCCAAGTTGGTAGGACAGGCAAAGAGACCCAGTACTTC.

This chain links TRBV5-1 with TRBJ1-6; weak D call: TRBD1 (5 bases). There are 14 residues in the CDR3. V gave up 4 bases and J gave up 10 bases, with 15 bases separating them. In germline, CDR1 is SGHRS, CDR2 YFSETQ. The chain's CDR3 is CASSERPAGSPLHF. The CDR3 bases are TGCGCCAGCAGCGAGAGGCCTGCAGGGTCACCCCTCCACTTT.

J is TRBJ1-3 and V is TRBV15, with D tentatively TRBD1 (5 bases). This CDR3 comprises 16 residues. CDR1 and CDR2 from the germline V gene are LNHNV and YYDKDF (reference sequence). With 2 bases removed from V and 0 bases from J, the gap between germline ends came to 11 bases. The CDR3 DNA is TGTGCCACCAGCAGAAGCTCGGGGCCCTCTGGAAACACCATATATTTT. As protein: CATSRSSGPSGNTIYF.